The clone carrying this T cell receptor beta chain was picked up a small number of times. The PCR employed 60 Vbeta primers together with 13 Jbeta primers. Only in-frame clones appear in the TCRdb table, and some are missing; sequencing was by immunoSEQ multiplex PCR. Of approximately 73,000 clones in the sample, 63% were seen once. The sample is drawn from a study of cytomegalovirus exposure and HLA in healthy donors. Germline assignment: CDR1 SGHTA and CDR2 FQGNSA. Trimming left V 7 bases short and J 4 bases short, with 13 bases between. The CDR3 is 13 amino acids. This TCR derives from a man aged 25 to 40 in good health and CMV-seropositive. This chain uses TRBV7-2 with TRBJ1-1; D is perhaps TRBD1 (6 bases). Sequenced material: PBMCs. The CDR3 loop is CASNQGRGTEAFF. The CDR3 coding sequence is TGTGCCAGCAATCAGGGGAGAGGCACTGAAGCTTTCTTT.